One and the same sample provided the 10 T cell receptor beta chains below, sequenced in a study of chronic HIV infection and antiretroviral therapy. In TCRdb, the 5' RACE reads were re-called with MiXCR into one record per CDR3 protein. Here the sample spans 40,000 to 50,000 distinct CDR3 sequences, approximately 19% being singletons. The sample taken for sequencing was peripheral blood. The receptors were gathered from an adult who had HIV and had not received antiretroviral therapy, or was an uninfected healthy control (not recorded which).

CDR3 DNA sequence: TGTGCCAGCAGACCAGGACTAGCGGGATACCTCGGCAATGAGCAGTTCTTC. The encoded protein is CASRPGLAGYLGNEQFF. V usage is TRBV7-9 and J usage is TRBJ2-1, with 12 nucleotides matching TRBD2. V gave up 6 bases and J gave up 6 bases; unmatched junction bases: 12. Per the germline V gene, CDR1 is SEHNR and CDR2 is FQNEAQ (reference sequence). The CDR3 runs 17 residues.

The chain recombines TRBV28 with TRBJ1-2; no reliable D call. The CDR3 contains 12 residues. V lost 4 bases and J 5 bases, leaving 8 bases between the germline ends. Germline CDR1 and CDR2: MDHEN and SYDVKM. The CDR3 DNA is TGTGCCAGCAGTTCCGCAGCTTATGGCTACACCTTC. It specifies CASSSAAYGYTF.

This chain uses TRBV7-2 with TRBJ1-5; D not resolved. Germline V gene data show CDR1 as SGHTA and CDR2 as FQGNSA. V was pared by 5 bases and J by 7 bases, with 18 bases between. CDR3 size: 15 residues. The CDR3 DNA sequence: TGTGCCAGCAGCCCCCACGGGATGTTTCACCAGCCCCAGCATTTT. It translates to CASSPHGMFHQPQHF.

This clonotype was seen only a few times. V gene TRBV4-1 combines with J gene TRBJ2-7, with 7 bases matching TRBD1. The CDR3 totals 17 residues. Germline lookup yields CDR1 MGHRA and CDR2 YSYEKL. Losses at the gene ends were 3 bases for V and 5 bases for J; bases not matched to a gene: 16. This CDR3 reads CASSHTIPRQGENEQYF. CDR3 nucleotide sequence: TGCGCCAGCAGCCATACCATCCCTCGGCAGGGGGAAAACGAGCAGTACTTC.

The V call is TRBV28, the J call TRBJ2-1, with a weak D call TRBD2 (5 bases). The CDR3 consists of 18 residues. Per germline, CDR1 MDHEN and CDR2 SYDVKM. V shed 5 bases and J shed 6 bases, with 26 bases lying between them. The CDR3 region is CASSTTGNRGTIFNEQFF. The CDR3, as DNA: TGTGCCAGCAGTACCACCGGGAATAGAGGAACAATCTTCAATGAGCAGTTCTTC. Full variable domain (rest looked up from reference TRBV28 and TRBJ2-1): DVKVTQSSRYLVKRTGEKVFLECVQDMDHENMFWYRQDPGLGLRLIYFSYDVKMKEKGDIPEGYSVSREKKERFSLILESASTNQTSMYLCASSTTGNRGTIFNEQFFGPGTRLTVL.

The V gene is TRBV9, the J gene TRBJ2-1; the D gene is possibly TRBD1 (6 bases). Germline V gives CDR1 SGDLS, CDR2 YYNGEE. The CDR3 runs to 17 residues. The V end was cut by 0 bases, the J end by 11 bases, with 24 bases between. The CDR3 DNA follows: TGTGCCAGCAGCGTAGCCCCAACCGACAGGCATGGGGGCCAGCAGTTCTTC. Translation gives CASSVAPTDRHGGQQFF.

This clonotype came up a few times. V and J are TRBV29-1 and TRBJ1-2; D gene uncertain. This CDR3 region has 13 residues. Germline CDR1 and CDR2: SQVTM and ANQGSEA. Deletions cut 4 bases from V and 0 bases from J, with 9 bases between. CDR3 in amino acids: CSVGHRSNYGYTF. Here the CDR3 DNA reads TGCAGCGTTGGTCACAGATCTAACTATGGCTACACCTTC.

The V gene is TRBV28, the J gene TRBJ1-1, with unresolved D. The CDR3 consists of 14 residues. CDR1 and CDR2 from the germline V gene are MDHEN and SYDVKM. V lost 6 bases, J lost 8 bases, and 19 bases lay in between. In DNA form, the CDR3 reads TGTGCCAGCAGCTCCCCGGGAGTCAAATTGGAAGCTTTCTTT. Translation gives CASSSPGVKLEAFF.

A few counts support this clonotype. The chain couples TRBV5-1 to TRBJ1-5; a possible D gene is TRBD1 (5 bases). From germline, CDR1 is SGHRS and CDR2 YFSETQ. V was pared by 0 bases and J by 0 bases, with 7 bases between. There are 15 residues in the CDR3. The chain's CDR3 is CASSLAGGSNQPQHF. The CDR3 region has the DNA TGCGCCAGCAGCTTGGCTGGGGGTAGCAATCAGCCCCAGCATTTT.

The table lists this clonotype with a few counts. This rearrangement joins TRBV6-6 to TRBJ2-1; unclear D gene. The CDR3 sequence is 13 residues long. Trimming left V 5 bases short and J 7 bases short, with 12 bases between. Germline CDR1 reads MNHNY; CDR2 reads SVGAGI (reference sequence). The CDR3 spells CASSLKTGNEQFF. The CDR3 DNA reads as TGTGCCAGCAGTCTCAAGACTGGGAATGAGCAGTTCTTC.